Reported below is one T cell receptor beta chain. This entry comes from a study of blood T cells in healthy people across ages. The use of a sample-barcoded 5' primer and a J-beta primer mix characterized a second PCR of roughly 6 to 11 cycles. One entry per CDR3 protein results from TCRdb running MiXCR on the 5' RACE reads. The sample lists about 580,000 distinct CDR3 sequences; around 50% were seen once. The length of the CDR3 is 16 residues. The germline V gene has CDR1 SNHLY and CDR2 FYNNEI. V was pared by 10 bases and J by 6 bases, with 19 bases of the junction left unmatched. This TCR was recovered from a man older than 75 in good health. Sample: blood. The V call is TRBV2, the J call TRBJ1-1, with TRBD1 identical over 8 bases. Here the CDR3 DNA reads TGTGCCAACAGCCGTCCCGGGACAGGTTCGAAGGCTGAAGCTTTCTTT. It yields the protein CANSRPGTGSKAEAFF.